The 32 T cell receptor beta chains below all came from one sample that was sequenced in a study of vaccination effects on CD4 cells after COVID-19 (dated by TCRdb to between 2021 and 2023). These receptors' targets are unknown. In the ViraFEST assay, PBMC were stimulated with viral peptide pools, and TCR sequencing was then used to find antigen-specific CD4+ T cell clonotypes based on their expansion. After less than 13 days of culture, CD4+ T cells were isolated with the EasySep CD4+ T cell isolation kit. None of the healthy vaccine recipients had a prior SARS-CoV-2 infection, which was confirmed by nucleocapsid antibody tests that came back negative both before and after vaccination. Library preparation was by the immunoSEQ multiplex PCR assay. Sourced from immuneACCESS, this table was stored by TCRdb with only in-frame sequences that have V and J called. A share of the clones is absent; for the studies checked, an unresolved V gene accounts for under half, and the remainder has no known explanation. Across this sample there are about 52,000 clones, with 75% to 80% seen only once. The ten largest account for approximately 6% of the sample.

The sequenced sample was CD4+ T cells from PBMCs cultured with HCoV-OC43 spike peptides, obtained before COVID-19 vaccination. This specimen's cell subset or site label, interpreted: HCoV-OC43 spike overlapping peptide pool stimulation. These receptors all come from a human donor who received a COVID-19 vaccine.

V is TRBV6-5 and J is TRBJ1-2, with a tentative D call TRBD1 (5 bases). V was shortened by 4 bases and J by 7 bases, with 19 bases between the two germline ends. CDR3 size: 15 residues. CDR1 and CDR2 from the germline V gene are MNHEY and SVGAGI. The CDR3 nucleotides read TGTGCCAGCAGTTCGATACGTGCAGGGATCTCTGGCTACACCTTC. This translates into CASSSIRAGISGYTF.

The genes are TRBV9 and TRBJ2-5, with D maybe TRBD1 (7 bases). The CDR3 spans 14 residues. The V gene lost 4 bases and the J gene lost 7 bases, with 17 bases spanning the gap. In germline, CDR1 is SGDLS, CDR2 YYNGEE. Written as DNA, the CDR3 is TGTGCCAGCAGCACCTCCAGGGGGGCTGGGACCCAGTACTTC. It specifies CASSTSRGAGTQYF.

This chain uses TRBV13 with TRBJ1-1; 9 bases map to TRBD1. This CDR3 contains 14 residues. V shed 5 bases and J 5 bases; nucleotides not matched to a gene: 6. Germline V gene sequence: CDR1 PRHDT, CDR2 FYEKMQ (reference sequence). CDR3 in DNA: TGTGCCAGCAGCCGACAGGGGGATCTGACTGAAGCTTTCTTT. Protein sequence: CASSRQGDLTEAFF.

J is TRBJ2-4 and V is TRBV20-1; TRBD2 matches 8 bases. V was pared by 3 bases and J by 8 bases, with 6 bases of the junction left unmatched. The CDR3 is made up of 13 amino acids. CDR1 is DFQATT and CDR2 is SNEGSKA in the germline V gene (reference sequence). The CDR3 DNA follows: TGCAGTGCTAGTGAGCGGGGGTTATACATTCAGTACTTC. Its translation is CSASERGLYIQYF.

CDR3 bases: TGTGCCAGCAGCGCAGGGGTAGGAAACACCATATATTTT. Its protein is CASSAGVGNTIYF. The chain joins TRBV7-8 to TRBJ1-3; TRBD1 is a possible D gene (6 bases). V was clipped by 5 bases and J by 4 bases, with 9 bases between them. CDR3 length: 13 amino acids. Germline V gene lookup returns CDR1 SGHVS and CDR2 FQNEAQ.

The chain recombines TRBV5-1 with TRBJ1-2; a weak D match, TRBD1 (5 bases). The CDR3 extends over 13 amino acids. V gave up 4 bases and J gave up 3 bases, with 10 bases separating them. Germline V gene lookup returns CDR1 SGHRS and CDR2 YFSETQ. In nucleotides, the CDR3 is TGCGCCAGCAGCCTGGGACCGGACTATGGCTACACCTTC. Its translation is CASSLGPDYGYTF.

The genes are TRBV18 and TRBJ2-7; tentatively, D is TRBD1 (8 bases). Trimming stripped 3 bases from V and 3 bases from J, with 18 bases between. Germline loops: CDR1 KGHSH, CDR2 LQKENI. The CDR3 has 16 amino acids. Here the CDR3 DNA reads TGTGCCAGCTCACCGACGACAGGGGAGGGAATCTACGAGCAGTACGTC. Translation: CASSPTTGEGIYEQYV.

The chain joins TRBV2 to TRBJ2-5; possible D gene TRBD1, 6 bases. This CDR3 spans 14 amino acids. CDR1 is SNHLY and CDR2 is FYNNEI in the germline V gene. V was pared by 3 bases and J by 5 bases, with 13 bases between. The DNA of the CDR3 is TGTGCCAGCAGTGATCGTGGGGGCTGGGAGACCCAGTACTTC. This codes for CASSDRGGWETQYF.

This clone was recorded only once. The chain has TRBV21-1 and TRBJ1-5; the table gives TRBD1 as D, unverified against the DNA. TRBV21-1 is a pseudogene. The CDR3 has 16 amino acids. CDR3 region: CASFPPGDRDNQPQHF. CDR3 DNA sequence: TGTGCCAGTTTCCCCCCCGGGGACAGGGACAATCAGCCCCAGCATTTT.

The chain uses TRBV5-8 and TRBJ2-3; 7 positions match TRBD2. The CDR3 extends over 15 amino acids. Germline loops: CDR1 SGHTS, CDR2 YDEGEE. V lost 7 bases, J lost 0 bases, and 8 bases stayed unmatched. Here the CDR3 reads CASPNWEGSTDTQYF. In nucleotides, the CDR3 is TGTGCCAGCCCAAATTGGGAGGGAAGCACAGATACGCAGTATTTT. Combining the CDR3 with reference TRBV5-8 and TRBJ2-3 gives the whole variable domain EAGVTQSPTHLIKTRGQQATLRCSPISGHTSVYWYQQALGLGLQFLLWYDEGEERNRGNFPPRFSGRQFPNYSSELNVNALELEDSALYLCASPNWEGSTDTQYFGPGTRLTVL.

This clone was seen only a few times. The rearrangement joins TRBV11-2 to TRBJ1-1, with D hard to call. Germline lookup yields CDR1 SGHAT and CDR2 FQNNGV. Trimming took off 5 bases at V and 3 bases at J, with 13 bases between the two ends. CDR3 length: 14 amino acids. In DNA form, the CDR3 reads TGTGCCAGCAGCCCTCGTATAGGAGACACTGAAGCTTTCTTT. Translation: CASSPRIGDTEAFF. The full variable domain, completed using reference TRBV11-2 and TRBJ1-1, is EAGVAQSPRYKIIEKRQSVAFWCNPISGHATLYWYQQILGQGPKLLIQFQNNGVVDDSQLPKDRFSAERLKGVDSTLKIQPAKLEDSAVYLCASSPRIGDTEAFFGQGTRLTVV.

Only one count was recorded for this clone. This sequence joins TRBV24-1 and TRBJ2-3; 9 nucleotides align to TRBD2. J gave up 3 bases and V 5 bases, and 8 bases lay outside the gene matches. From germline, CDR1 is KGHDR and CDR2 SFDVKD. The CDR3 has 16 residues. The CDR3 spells CATSGRLAGTTDTQYF. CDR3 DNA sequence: TGTGCCACCAGTGGAAGGCTAGCGGGGACGACAGATACGCAGTATTTT.

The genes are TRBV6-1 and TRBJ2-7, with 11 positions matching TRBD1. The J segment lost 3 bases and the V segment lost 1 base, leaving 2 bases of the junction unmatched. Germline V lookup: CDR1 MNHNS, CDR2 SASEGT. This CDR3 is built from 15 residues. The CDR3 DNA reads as TGTGCCAGCAGTGAAGGGACAGGGGGCTTCTACGAGCAGTACGTC. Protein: CASSEGTGGFYEQYV.

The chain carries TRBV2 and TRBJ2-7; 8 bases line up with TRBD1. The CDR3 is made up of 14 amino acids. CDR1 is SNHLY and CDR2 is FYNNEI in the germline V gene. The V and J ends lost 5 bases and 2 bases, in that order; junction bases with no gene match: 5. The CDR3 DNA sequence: TGTGCCAGCAGTTCAGACAGGGGACCCTACGAGCAGTACGTC. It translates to CASSSDRGPYEQYV.

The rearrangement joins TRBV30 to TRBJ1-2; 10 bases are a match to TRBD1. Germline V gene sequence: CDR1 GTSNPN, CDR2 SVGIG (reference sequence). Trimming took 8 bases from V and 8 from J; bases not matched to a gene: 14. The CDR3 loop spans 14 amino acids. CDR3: CAGAIRDRGYGYTF. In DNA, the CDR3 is TGTGCCGGCGCTATTCGGGACAGGGGTTACGGCTACACCTTC. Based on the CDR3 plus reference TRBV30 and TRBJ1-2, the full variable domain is SQTIHQWPATLVQPVGSPLSLECTVEGTSNPNLYWYRQAAGRGLQLLFYSVGIGQISSEVPQNLSASRPQDRQFILSSKKLLLSDSGFYLCAGAIRDRGYGYTFGSGTRLTVV.

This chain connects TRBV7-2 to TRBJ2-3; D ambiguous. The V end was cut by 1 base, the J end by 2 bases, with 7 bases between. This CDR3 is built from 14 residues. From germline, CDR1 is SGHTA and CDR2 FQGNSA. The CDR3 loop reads CASSLGPDTDTQYF. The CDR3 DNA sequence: TGTGCCAGCAGCTTAGGACCAGACACAGATACGCAGTATTTT.

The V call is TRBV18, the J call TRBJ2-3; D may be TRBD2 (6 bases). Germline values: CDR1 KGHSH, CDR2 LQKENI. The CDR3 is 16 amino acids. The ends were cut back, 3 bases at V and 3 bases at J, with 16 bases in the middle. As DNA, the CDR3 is TGTGCCAGCTCACCTATGGGGACTGGCGGTACAGATACGCAGTATTTT. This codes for CASSPMGTGGTDTQYF. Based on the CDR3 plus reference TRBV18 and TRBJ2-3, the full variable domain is NAGVMQNPRHLVRRRGQEARLRCSPMKGHSHVYWYRQLPEEGLKFMVYLQKENIIDESGMPKERFSAEFPKEGPSILRIQQVVRGDSAAYFCASSPMGTGGTDTQYFGPGTRLTVL.

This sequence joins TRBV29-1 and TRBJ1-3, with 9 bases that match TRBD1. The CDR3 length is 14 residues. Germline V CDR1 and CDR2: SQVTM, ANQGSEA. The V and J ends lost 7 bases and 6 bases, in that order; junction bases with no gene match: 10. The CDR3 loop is CSARDRVNENTIYF. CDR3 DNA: TGCAGCGCACGGGACAGGGTAAACGAAAACACCATATATTTT.

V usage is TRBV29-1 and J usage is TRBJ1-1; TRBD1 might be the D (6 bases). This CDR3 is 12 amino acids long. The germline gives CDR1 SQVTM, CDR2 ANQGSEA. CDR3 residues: CTGAGWETEAFF. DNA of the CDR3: TGCACAGGGGCTGGATGGGAGACTGAAGCTTTCTTT.

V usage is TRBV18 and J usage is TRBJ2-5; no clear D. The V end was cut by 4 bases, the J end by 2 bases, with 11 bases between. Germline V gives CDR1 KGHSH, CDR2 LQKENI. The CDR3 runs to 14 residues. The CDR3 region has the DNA TGTGCCAGCTCACAGGCCAGACAACAAGAGACCCAGTACTTC. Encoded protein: CASSQARQQETQYF.

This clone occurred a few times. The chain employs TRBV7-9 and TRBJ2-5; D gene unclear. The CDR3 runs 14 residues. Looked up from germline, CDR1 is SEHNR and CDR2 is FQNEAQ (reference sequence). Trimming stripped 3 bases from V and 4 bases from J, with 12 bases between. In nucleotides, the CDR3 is TGTGCCAGCAGCTTCGGATCCGGGCGAGAGACCCAGTACTTC. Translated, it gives CASSFGSGRETQYF.

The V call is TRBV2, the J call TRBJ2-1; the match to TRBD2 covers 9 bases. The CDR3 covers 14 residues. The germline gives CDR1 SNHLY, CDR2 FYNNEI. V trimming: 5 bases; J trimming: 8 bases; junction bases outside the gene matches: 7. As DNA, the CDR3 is TGTGCCAGCAGTAGCGGGGGGCTCGGCTATGAGCAGTTCTTC. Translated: CASSSGGLGYEQFF. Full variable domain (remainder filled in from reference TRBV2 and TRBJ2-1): EPEVTQTPSHQVTQMGQEVILRCVPISNHLYFYWYRQILGQKVEFLVSFYNNEISEKSEIFDDQFSVERPDGSNFTLKIRSTKLEDSAMYFCASSSGGLGYEQFFGPGTRLTVL.

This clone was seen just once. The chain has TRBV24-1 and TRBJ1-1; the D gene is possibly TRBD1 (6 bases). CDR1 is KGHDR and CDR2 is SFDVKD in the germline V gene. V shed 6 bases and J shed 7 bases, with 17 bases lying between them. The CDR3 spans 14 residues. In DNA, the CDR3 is TGTGCCACCAGTCCCGGGCAGGGGATTAGTGAAGCTTTCTTT. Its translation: CATSPGQGISEAFF.

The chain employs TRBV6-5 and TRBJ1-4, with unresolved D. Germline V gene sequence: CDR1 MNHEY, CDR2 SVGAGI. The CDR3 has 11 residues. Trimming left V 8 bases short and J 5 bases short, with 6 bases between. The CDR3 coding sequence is TGTGCCAGCTTTGTAAATGAAAAACTGTTTTTT. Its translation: CASFVNEKLFF.

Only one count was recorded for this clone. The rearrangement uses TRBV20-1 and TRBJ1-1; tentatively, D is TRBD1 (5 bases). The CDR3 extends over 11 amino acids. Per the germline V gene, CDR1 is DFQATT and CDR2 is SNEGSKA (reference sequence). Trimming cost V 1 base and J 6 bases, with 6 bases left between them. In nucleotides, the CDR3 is TGCAGTGCTAGAGGGGGGTCTGAAGCTTTCTTT. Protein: CSARGGSEAFF.

Written as DNA, the CDR3 is TGTGCCAGCAGCTCGGACAGGGATCAGCCCCAGCATTTT. Translated: CASSSDRDQPQHF. The J gene is TRBJ1-5, the V gene TRBV7-3; 8 bases are a match to TRBD1. Losses at the gene ends were 4 bases for V and 5 bases for J; bases not matched to a gene: 1. This CDR3 is 13 amino acids long. Germline values: CDR1 SGHTA, CDR2 FQGTGA. Based on the CDR3 plus reference TRBV7-3 and TRBJ1-5, the full variable domain is GAGVSQTPSNKVTEKGKYVELRCDPISGHTALYWYRQSLGQGPEFLIYFQGTGAADDSGLPNDRFFAVRPEGSVSTLKIQRTERGDSAVYLCASSSDRDQPQHFGDGTRLSIL.

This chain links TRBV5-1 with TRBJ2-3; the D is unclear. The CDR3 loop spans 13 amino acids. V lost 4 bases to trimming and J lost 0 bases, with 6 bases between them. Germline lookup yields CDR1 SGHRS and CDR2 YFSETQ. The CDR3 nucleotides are TGCGCCAGCAGCCGGCAGAGCACAGATACGCAGTATTTT. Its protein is CASSRQSTDTQYF.

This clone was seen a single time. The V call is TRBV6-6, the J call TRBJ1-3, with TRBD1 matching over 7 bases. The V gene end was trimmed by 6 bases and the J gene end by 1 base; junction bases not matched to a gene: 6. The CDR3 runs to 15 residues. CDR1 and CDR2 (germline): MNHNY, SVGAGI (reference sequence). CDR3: CASRVGTVSGNTIYF. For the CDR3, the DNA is TGTGCCAGCAGAGTCGGGACAGTGTCTGGAAACACCATATATTTT.

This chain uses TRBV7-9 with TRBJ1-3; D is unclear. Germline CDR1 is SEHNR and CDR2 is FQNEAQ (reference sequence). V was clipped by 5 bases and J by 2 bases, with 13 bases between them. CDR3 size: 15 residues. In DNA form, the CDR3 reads TGTGCCAGCAGCCGACAACGAGAACCTGGAAACACCATATATTTT. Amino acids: CASSRQREPGNTIYF.

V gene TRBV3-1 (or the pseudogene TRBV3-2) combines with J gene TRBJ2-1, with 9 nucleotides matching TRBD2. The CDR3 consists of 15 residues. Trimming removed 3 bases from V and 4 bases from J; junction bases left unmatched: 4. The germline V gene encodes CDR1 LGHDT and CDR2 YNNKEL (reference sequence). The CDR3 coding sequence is TGTGCCAGCAGCCATCTAGCGGGGTGGTACAATGAGCAGTTCTTC. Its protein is CASSHLAGWYNEQFF.

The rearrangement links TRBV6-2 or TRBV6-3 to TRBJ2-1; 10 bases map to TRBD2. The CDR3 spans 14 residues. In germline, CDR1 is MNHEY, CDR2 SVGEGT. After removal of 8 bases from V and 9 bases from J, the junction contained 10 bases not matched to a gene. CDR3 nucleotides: TGTGCCAGCCGCCTGAGCGGGGGGGCCGGTGAGCAGTTCTTC. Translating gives CASRLSGGAGEQFF.

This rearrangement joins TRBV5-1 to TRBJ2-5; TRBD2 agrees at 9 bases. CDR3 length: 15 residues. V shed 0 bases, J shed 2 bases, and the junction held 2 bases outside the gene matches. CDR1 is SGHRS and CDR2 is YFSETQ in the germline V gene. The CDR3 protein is CASSLVLAGQETQYF. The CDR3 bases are TGCGCCAGCAGCTTGGTTCTAGCGGGGCAAGAGACCCAGTACTTC.